The 11 T cell receptor beta chains listed next were all sequenced from one sample in a study of blood T cell repertoires in COVID-19. Profiled with immunoSEQ multiplex PCR; TCRdb holds only in-frame clones, not every one. The sample includes about 210,000 clones, about nine tenths of them seen just once. Sequenced input: peripheral blood. Receptors were obtained from a middle-aged woman with acute or convalescent COVID-19.

The chain recombines TRBV19 with TRBJ2-4; TRBD2 is a possible D gene (6 bases). Germline V CDR1 and CDR2: LNHDA, SQIVND (reference sequence). The CDR3 extends over 17 amino acids. Trimming removed 1 base from V and 3 bases from J, with 16 bases in between. The CDR3 here is CASSIAHPVGGKNIQYF. CDR3 nucleotides: TGTGCCAGTAGTATAGCCCACCCCGTGGGGGGCAAAAACATTCAGTACTTC.

J is TRBJ2-2 and V is TRBV9; D not resolved. The CDR3 runs 13 residues. Germline CDR1 SGDLS, CDR2 YYNGEE. The V end was cut by 2 bases, the J end by 4 bases, with 6 bases between. The DNA for the CDR3 is TGTGCCAGCAGCGTCGTGGCCACCGGGGAGCTGTTTTTT. Its translation is CASSVVATGELFF.

The chain carries TRBV11-1 and TRBJ1-1, with a possible D match to TRBD1 (6 bases). The CDR3 totals 15 residues. V dropped 0 bases and J dropped 1 base, with 9 bases sitting between them. The germline V gene encodes CDR1 SGHAT and CDR2 FQDESV (reference sequence). The CDR3 region is CASSLAGRGNTEAFF. CDR3 nucleotide sequence: TGTGCCAGCAGCTTAGCGGGCAGGGGGAACACTGAAGCTTTCTTT.

The chain links TRBV6-5 to TRBJ1-2, with D maybe TRBD1 (5 bases). The germline V gene encodes CDR1 MNHEY and CDR2 SVGAGI. The CDR3 is 13 amino acids. V lost 7 bases, J lost 4 bases, and 13 bases lay in between. The DNA of the CDR3 is TGTGCCAGCACAAAAGGACAAAGCTATGGCTACACCTTC. Protein sequence: CASTKGQSYGYTF.

This chain links TRBV3-1 (or the pseudogene TRBV3-2) with TRBJ2-2; 10 bases line up with TRBD2. CDR3 length: 16 residues. Germline trimming cut 5 bases from V and 3 bases from J; bases unmatched to any gene: 6. Germline loops: CDR1 LGHDT, CDR2 YNNKEL (reference sequence). CDR3 DNA sequence: TGTGCCAGCAGCGATACTAGCGGGGTATACACCGGGGAGCTGTTTTTT. Amino acid sequence: CASSDTSGVYTGELFF.

This chain joins TRBV7-2 and TRBJ1-5; TRBD1 aligns across 9 bases. There are 14 residues in the CDR3. The germline gives CDR1 SGHTA, CDR2 FQGNSA. Losses at the gene ends were 4 bases for V and 6 bases for J; bases not matched to a gene: 4. Written as DNA, the CDR3 is TGTGCCAGCAGCTCTACAGGGGGCGTTCAGCCCCAGCATTTT. It yields the protein CASSSTGGVQPQHF.

In regard to this clone: A read error may account for a junction end that differs from germline. This sequence joins TRBV6-2 or TRBV6-3 and TRBJ1-2; 7 nucleotides agree with TRBD1. The CDR3 runs 11 residues. Germline V gene lookup returns CDR1 MNHEY and CDR2 SVGEGT. The CDR3 protein is CASSPGQLLYF. The CDR3 nucleotides are TGTGCCAGCAGTCCGGGACAGCTACTTTACTTC.

The V and J genes are TRBV9 and TRBJ2-5; D remains unclear. V was pared by 1 base and J by 5 bases, with 18 bases between. This CDR3 comprises 16 residues. CDR1 is SGDLS and CDR2 is YYNGEE in the germline V gene. In DNA, the CDR3 is TGTGCCAGCAGCGTAAGATCCACAGTCGCAAGGGAGACCCAGTACTTC. Amino acids: CASSVRSTVARETQYF. The full variable domain, its missing parts supplied by reference TRBV9 and TRBJ2-5, is DSGVTQTPKHLITATGQRVTLRCSPRSGDLSVYWYQQSLDQGLQFLIQYYNGEERAKGNILERFSAQQFPDLHSELNLSSLELGDSALYFCASSVRSTVARETQYFGPGTRLLVL.

The chain recombines TRBV5-1 with TRBJ2-3; tentative D call: TRBD1 (5 bases). V gave up 5 bases and J gave up 3 bases, with 13 bases separating them. The CDR3 has 14 residues. The V gene's germline CDR1 is SGHRS and CDR2 YFSETQ. The CDR3 bases are TGCGCCAGCAGTACAGGAAGTCCTACAGATACGCAGTATTTT. Translated: CASSTGSPTDTQYF.

The chain couples TRBV5-1 to TRBJ1-1, with D unclear. CDR3 length: 13 residues. Germline CDR1 is SGHRS and CDR2 is YFSETQ. The V end lost 0 bases, the J end lost 4 bases, and 7 bases lay between the germline ends. In nucleotides, the CDR3 is TGCGCCAGCAGCTTGGCCGGGAGCACTGAAGCTTTCTTT. This sequence encodes CASSLAGSTEAFF.

The V and J genes are TRBV6-5 and TRBJ2-7; D is uncertain. Germline CDR1 and CDR2: MNHEY and SVGAGI. Trimming cost V 6 bases and J 6 bases, with 21 bases left between them. The CDR3 contains 15 residues. The CDR3 DNA follows: TGTGCCAGCAGCCCCTTGTTGGCTGCGGCTGGCGAGCAGTACGTC. Translation gives CASSPLLAAAGEQYV.